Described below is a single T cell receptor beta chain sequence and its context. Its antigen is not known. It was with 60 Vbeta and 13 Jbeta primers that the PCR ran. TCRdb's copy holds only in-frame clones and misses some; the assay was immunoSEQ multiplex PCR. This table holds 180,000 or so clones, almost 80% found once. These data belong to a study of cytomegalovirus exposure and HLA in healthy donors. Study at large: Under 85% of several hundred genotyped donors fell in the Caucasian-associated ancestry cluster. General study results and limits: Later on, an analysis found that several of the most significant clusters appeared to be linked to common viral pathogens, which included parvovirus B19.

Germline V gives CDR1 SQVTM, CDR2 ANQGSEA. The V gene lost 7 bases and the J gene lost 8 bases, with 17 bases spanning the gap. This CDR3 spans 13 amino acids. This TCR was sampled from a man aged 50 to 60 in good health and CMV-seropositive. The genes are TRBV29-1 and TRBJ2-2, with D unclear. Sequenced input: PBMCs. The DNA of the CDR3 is TGCAGCGCCGCGGATTACTCGATGGGGGAGCTGTTTTTT. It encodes CSAADYSMGELFF.